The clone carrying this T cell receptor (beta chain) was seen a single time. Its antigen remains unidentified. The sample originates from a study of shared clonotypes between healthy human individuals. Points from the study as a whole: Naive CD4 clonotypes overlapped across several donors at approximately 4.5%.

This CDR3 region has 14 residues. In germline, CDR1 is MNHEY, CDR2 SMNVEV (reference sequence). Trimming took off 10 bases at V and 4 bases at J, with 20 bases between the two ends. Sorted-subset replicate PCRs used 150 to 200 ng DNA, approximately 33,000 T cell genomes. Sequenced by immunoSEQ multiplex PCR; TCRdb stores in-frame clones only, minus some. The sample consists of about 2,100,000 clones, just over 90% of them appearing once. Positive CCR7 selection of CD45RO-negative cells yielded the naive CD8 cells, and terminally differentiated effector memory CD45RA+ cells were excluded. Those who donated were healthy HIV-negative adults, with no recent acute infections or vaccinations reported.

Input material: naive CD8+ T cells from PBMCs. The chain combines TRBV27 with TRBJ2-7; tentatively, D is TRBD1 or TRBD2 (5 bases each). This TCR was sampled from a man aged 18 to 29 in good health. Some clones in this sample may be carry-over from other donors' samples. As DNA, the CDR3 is TGTGCCACCCTCCCCCGGGACCCTCCTTACGAGCAGTACTTC. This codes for CATLPRDPPYEQYF.